The rows below give T cell receptor beta chains drawn from one sample of a study of blood T cells in healthy people across ages. In TCRdb, the 5' RACE reads were re-called with MiXCR into one record per CDR3 protein. The sample lists 800,000 to 950,000 distinct CDR3 sequences, roughly 52% occurring once. The specimen sequenced was blood. These receptors originate from a young man in good health. The CDR3 runs from the conserved cysteine through the conserved F or W. Fields, in order: CDR3 DNA, CDR3 protein, V gene, clone size, J gene, D gene. D genes are given only for firm matches. A row's size may be missing; if present it is once, few, many or a size class.

TGTGCCAGCAGCTTAGAGGGGGGGAGGCACTATGGCTACACCTTC,CASSLEGGRHYGYTF,TRBV7-2,many,TRBJ1-2,NA
TGCAGTGTAAGGGGTCTAGCGGGAGTCGGGGAGCAGTTCTTC,CSVRGLAGVGEQFF,TRBV20-1,NA,TRBJ2-1,TRBD2
TGTGCCAGCAGCTTAGCTTCGACTAGCGGGGGCGGGGAGCAGTACTTC,CASSLASTSGGGEQYF,TRBV7-2,few,TRBJ2-5,TRBD2
TGTGCCAGCAGTTCAATCCTAGCGGGGGCCGCCAGAGAGACCCAGTACTTC,CASSSILAGAARETQYF,TRBV6-2/TRBV6-3,NA,TRBJ2-5,TRBD2
TGCGCCAGCAGCGTACAACCGACAGGGCTTGATGAAAAACTGTTTTTT,CASSVQPTGLDEKLFF,TRBV5-1,few,TRBJ1-4,TRBD1
TGTGCCAGCAGACGACAGGGGACGGCAGATACGCAGTATTTT,CASRRQGTADTQYF,TRBV6-1,NA,TRBJ2-3,TRBD1
TGTGCCAGCAGTCCCCAATCGGGACTAGCGGCCACAGATACGCAGTATTTT,CASSPQSGLAATDTQYF,TRBV12-3/TRBV12-4,once,TRBJ2-3,TRBD2
TGTGCCAGCAGCGCCTCGGGCGGCGGGGGATGGGATACGCAGTATTTT,CASSASGGGGWDTQYF,TRBV9,NA,TRBJ2-3,TRBD2
TGTGCGGGAAGGAGGTTGGATACGAACTATGGCTACACCTTC,CAGRRLDTNYGYTF,TRBV30,once,TRBJ1-2,NA
TGCAGCGTTGATCGGTCTTCGGTAATAGGGCAGGGAGAGAGCGGCTACACCTTC,CSVDRSSVIGQGESGYTF,TRBV29-1,NA,TRBJ1-2,NA
TGCAGCTCACTGCGAGCCAAAAACATTCAGTACTTC,CSSLRAKNIQYF,TRBV20-1,NA,TRBJ2-4,NA
TGTGCCAGCAGTCCAGGACTAGCGGGGATAGAGATCTACCAAGAGACCCAGTACTTC,CASSPGLAGIEIYQETQYF,TRBV27,few,TRBJ2-5,TRBD2
TGTGCCATCAAAGGCACAGATACGCAGTATTTT,CAIKGTDTQYF,TRBV10-3,NA,TRBJ2-3,NA
TGTGCCAGCAGCTTCTATCGGGGGGGCCTCGATGAGCAGTTCTTC,CASSFYRGGLDEQFF,TRBV7-9,NA,TRBJ2-1,TRBD2
TGCGCCAGCAGCGGTTGGGGCGGGGGGTCCTACAATGAGCAGTTCTTC,CASSGWGGGSYNEQFF,TRBV5-1,few,TRBJ2-1,TRBD2
TGCAGTGCTACCCGTGGGGGCACAGATACGCAGTATTTT,CSATRGGTDTQYF,TRBV20-1,NA,TRBJ2-3,NA
TGTGCCAGCAGCCCAGCGGGGGGAGATTTCAATGAGCAGTTCTTC,CASSPAGGDFNEQFF,TRBV6-4,NA,TRBJ2-1,TRBD2
TGTGCCAGCACCACCTCTTCGGCAGGGAGAACTGAAGCTTTCTTT,CASTTSSAGRTEAFF,TRBV2,NA,TRBJ1-1,NA
TGCGCCAGCAGCTTGGCAGGGACAGGTGATCGAGAGACCCAGTACTTC,CASSLAGTGDRETQYF,TRBV5-1,NA,TRBJ2-5,TRBD1
TGCAGTCCTCAGACAGGACACATTCAGTACTTC,CSPQTGHIQYF,TRBV20-1,NA,TRBJ2-4,NA
TGTGCCAGCAGTTACCCCCAGTCAGGGTCCTACAATGAGCAGTTCTTC,CASSYPQSGSYNEQFF,TRBV6-2/TRBV6-3,NA,TRBJ2-1,NA
TGCAGTGCTAGAGATGACACCCCTTATGGCTACACCTTC,CSARDDTPYGYTF,TRBV20-1,NA,TRBJ1-2,NA
TGTGCCAGCGGTGAGACAGAGCATTCACCCCTCCACTTT,CASGETEHSPLHF,TRBV9,NA,TRBJ1-6,NA
TGTGCCACCAGTGATCCTGAATCCGGGGAGGGTAGGGAGACCCAGTACTTC,CATSDPESGEGRETQYF,TRBV24-1,NA,TRBJ2-5,TRBD2
TGCAGTGCTAGGCCCGATTATAGCAATCAGCCCCAGCATTTT,CSARPDYSNQPQHF,TRBV20-1,NA,TRBJ1-5,NA
TGCAGCGTTGTACGGACAGGGAGGTACTACGAGCAGTACTTC,CSVVRTGRYYEQYF,TRBV29-1,NA,TRBJ2-7,TRBD1
TGCGCCAGCAGCCAAGATCAGGCCGGGCCCTACGAGCAGTACTTC,CASSQDQAGPYEQYF,TRBV4-3,NA,TRBJ2-7,NA
TGTGCCAGCAGCTTAGTGGGCAGCTCAGCTACCTACGAGCAGTACTTC,CASSLVGSSATYEQYF,TRBV7-9,NA,TRBJ2-7,NA
TGCAGCGTTGTCCCAGCGGGCAGCCAAGAGACCCAGTACTTC,CSVVPAGSQETQYF,TRBV29-1,few,TRBJ2-5,NA
TGTGCCAGCGCGTTCCGGGGGATAATGGATACGCAGTATTTT,CASAFRGIMDTQYF,TRBV28,NA,TRBJ2-3,NA
TGCGCCAGCAGCCAAGTATTCAGGGGCCCTAATGAAAAACTGTTTTTT,CASSQVFRGPNEKLFF,TRBV4-1,many,TRBJ1-4,NA
TGTGCCAGCAGTTTACTACCCGGGACAGTGCAGGAAAAACTGTTTTTT,CASSLLPGTVQEKLFF,TRBV6-5,few,TRBJ1-4,TRBD1
TGTGCCAGCAGAACTGGGGGTTCGCTCACTGAAGCTTTCTTT,CASRTGGSLTEAFF,TRBV6-5,NA,TRBJ1-1,NA
TGCAGCGTTAGCCATGGGTATGGCTACACCTTC,CSVSHGYGYTF,TRBV29-1,NA,TRBJ1-2,NA
TGTGCCAGCTCTGAGATCGGACAGGGGGGAATCCCGTCCTACGAGCAGTACTTC,CASSEIGQGGIPSYEQYF,TRBV27,NA,TRBJ2-7,TRBD1
TGTGCCACCAGCAGTGGGGGGCTCATGGGCGGCTACGAGCAGTACTTC,CATSSGGLMGGYEQYF,TRBV15,NA,TRBJ2-7,NA
TGTGCCAGCAGTTTAGGGACAGGGACTCCTGGGGCCAACGTCCTGACTTTC,CASSLGTGTPGANVLTF,TRBV12-3/TRBV12-4,few,TRBJ2-6,TRBD1
TGTGCCAGCAGTTGGGGGGGACTAGCGGCCCGGCGGGGAGATACGCAGTATTTT,CASSWGGLAARRGDTQYF,TRBV6-5,NA,TRBJ2-3,TRBD2
TGTGCCAGCAGCCCTACAGGGCTAGTTTCACCCCTCCACTTT,CASSPTGLVSPLHF,TRBV14,NA,TRBJ1-6,NA
TGTGCCAGCGGGGACAGGGCTTCCTACGAGCAGTACTTC,CASGDRASYEQYF,TRBV7-2,NA,TRBJ2-7,TRBD1
TGCAGTGCACAGAGCGGGGGGGGTTCCTACAATGAGCAGTTCTTC,CSAQSGGGSYNEQFF,TRBV20-1,NA,TRBJ2-1,TRBD2
TGCAGTGCTAGAAGGCAGGGCAAGGATCGTAATTCACCCCTCCACTTT,CSARRQGKDRNSPLHF,TRBV20-1,NA,TRBJ1-6,NA
TGTGCCAGCAGCTCGACAGGGTATGGCACTGAAGCTTTCTTT,CASSSTGYGTEAFF,TRBV11-1,NA,TRBJ1-1,TRBD1
TGTGCCAGCAGCTTGGGGCTATCGGCAATAGATGAGCAGTTCTTC,CASSLGLSAIDEQFF,TRBV5-4,NA,TRBJ2-1,NA
TGTGCCTGGAGTGGGCAGGGGGATTCACCCCTCCACTTT,CAWSGQGDSPLHF,TRBV30,once,TRBJ1-6,TRBD1